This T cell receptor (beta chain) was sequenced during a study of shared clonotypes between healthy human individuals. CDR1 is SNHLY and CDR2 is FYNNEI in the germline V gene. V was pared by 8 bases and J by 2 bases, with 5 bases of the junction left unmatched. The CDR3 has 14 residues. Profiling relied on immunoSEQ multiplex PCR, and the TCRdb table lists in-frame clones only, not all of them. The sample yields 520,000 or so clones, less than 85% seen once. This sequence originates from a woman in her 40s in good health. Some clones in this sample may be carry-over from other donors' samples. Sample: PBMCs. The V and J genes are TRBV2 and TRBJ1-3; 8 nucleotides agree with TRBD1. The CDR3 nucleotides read TGTGCCAGCGGACAGGGTCCTGCTGGAAACACCATATATTTT. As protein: CASGQGPAGNTIYF. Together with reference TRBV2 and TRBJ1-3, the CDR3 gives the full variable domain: EPEVTQTPSHQVTQMGQEVILRCVPISNHLYFYWYRQILGQKVEFLVSFYNNEISEKSEIFDDQFSVERPDGSNFTLKIRSTKLEDSAMYFCASGQGPAGNTIYFGEGSWLTVV.